This T cell receptor (beta chain) was recovered during a study of human T cells and chemical hapten exposure. Study observations and caveats: There was no change with DPC sensitization in TCRs above 1 in 1000 frequency.

This CDR3 comprises 12 residues. Per the germline V gene, CDR1 is SGHNT and CDR2 is YYREEE (reference sequence). V lost 3 bases and J lost 9, with 11 bases in between. Stated time point: patch test 3, about 24 weeks after DPC sensitization. The treatment was: therapeutic diphenylcyclopropenone sensitization with weekly scalp DPC. This clonotype was found a few times. Its antigen is unidentified. Unique molecular identifiers were affixed to discrete cDNA molecules within the library. TCRdb re-analysed the RACE reads in MiXCR, keeping a single row per CDR3 protein. The table has roughly 84,000 distinct CDR3 sequences, approximately 11% seen once.

Sequenced material: whole blood, taken in connection with sensitization to the hapten diphenylcyclopropenone (DPC). The rearrangement links TRBV5-4 to TRBJ2-3; no clear D. The TCR was taken from a woman aged 45-65 years with alopecia areata. Some clones in this sample may be carry-over from other donors' samples. In DNA, the CDR3 is TGTGCCAGCAGCTCGGACCCGGGCACGCAGTATTTT. Protein product: CASSSDPGTQYF.